The clone carrying this T cell receptor (beta chain) was seen ten or more times. This specimen belongs to a study of regulatory T cells in long-lasting Graves disease. The sample's time point: newly diagnosed GD, antithyroid drugs for less than 3 months. Preparation of the TCR library used RNA extracted from PBMCs. iRepertoire HTBI primers and Arm-PCR of CDR3 regions built TCR beta libraries. From the multiplex PCR reads, TCRdb called clonotypes with MiXCR, one entry per CDR3 protein. This table holds roughly 610,000 distinct CDR3 sequences, about 16% found once. Per germline, CDR1 PRHDT and CDR2 FYEKMQ (reference sequence). This CDR3 contains 15 residues. With 2 bases removed from V and 3 bases from J, the gap between germline ends came to 14 bases. The sample also formed part of further work on T cells in Graves' hyperthyroidism and ophthalmopathy.

The V gene is TRBV13, the J gene TRBJ2-7; D is undetermined. This specimen consisted of peripheral blood mononuclear cells (PBMCs), obtained at new diagnosis, from a patient treated with antithyroid drugs. The clonotype was recovered from a man younger than 35 with Graves disease. CDR3 sequence (DNA): TGTGCCAGCAGCTTATCCGGCCACGGTAACTACGAGCAGTACTTC. This gives the protein CASSLSGHGNYEQYF.